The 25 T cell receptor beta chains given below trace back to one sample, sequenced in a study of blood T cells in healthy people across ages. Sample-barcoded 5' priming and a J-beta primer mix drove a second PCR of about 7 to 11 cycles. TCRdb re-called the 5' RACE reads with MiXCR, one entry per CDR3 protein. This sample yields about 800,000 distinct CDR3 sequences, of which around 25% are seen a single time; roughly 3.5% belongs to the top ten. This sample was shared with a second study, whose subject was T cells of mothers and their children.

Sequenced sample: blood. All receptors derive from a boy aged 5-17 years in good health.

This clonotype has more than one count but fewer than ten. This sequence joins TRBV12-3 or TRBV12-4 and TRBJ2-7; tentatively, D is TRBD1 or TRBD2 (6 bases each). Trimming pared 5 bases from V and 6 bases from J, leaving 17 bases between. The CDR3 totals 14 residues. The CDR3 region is CASSPLRGGGEQYF. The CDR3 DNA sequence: TGTGCCAGCAGTCCCCTCAGGGGAGGCGGCGAGCAGTACTTC.

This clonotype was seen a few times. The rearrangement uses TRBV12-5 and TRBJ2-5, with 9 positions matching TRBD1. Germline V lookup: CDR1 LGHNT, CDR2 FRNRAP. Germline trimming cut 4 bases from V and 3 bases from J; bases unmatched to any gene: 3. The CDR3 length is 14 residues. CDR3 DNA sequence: TGTGCTAGTGGTTCTGGGGACAGGGAAGAGACCCAGTACTTC. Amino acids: CASGSGDREETQYF.

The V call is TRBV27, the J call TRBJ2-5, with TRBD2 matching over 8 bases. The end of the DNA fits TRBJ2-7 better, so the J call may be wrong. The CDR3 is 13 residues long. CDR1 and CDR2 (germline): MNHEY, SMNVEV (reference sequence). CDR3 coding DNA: TGTGCCAGCAGTTTACGGGAGGGTAACGAGCAGTACTTC. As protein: CASSLREGNEQYF.

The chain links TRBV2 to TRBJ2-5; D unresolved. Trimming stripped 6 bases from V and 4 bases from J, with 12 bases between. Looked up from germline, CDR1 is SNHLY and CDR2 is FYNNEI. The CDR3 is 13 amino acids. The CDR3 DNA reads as TGTGCCAGCAGATGGGGTCCCGGAGAGACCCAGTACTTC. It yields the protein CASRWGPGETQYF.

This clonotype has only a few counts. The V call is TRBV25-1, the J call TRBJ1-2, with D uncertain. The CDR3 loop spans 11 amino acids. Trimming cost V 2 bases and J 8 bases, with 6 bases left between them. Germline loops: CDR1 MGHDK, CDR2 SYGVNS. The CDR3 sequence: CASSETVGYTF. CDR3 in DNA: TGTGCCAGCAGTGAAACCGTAGGCTACACCTTC.

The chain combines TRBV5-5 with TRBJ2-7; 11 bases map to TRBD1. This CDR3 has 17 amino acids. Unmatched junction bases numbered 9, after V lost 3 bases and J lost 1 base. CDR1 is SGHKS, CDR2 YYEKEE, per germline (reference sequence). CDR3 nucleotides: TGTGCCAGCAGCTCCACTGTGGGGACAGGGGGATCCTACGAGCAGTACTTC. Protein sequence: CASSSTVGTGGSYEQYF.

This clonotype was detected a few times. CDR3 loop: CASSQAAYTEAFF. The CDR3, as DNA: TGCGCCAGCAGCCAAGCAGCCTACACTGAAGCTTTCTTT. This chain joins TRBV4-3 and TRBJ1-1; no firm D call. This CDR3 contains 13 residues. Trimming took 1 base from V and 3 from J, leaving 6 bases between them. Germline CDR1 LGHNA, CDR2 YSLEER.

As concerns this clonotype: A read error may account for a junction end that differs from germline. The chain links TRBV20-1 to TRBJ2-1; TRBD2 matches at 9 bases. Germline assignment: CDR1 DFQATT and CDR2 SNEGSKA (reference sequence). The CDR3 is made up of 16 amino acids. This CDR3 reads CSARGSSGKSYNGQFF. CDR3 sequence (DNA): TGCAGTGCTAGAGGGTCTAGCGGGAAGTCCTACAATGGGCAGTTCTTC.

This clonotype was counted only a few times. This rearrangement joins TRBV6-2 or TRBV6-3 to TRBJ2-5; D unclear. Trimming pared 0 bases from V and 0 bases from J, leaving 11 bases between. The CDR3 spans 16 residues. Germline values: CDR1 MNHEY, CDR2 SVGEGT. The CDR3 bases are TGTGCCAGCAGTTACTCGCCAAACGGTAACCAAGAGACCCAGTACTTC. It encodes CASSYSPNGNQETQYF.

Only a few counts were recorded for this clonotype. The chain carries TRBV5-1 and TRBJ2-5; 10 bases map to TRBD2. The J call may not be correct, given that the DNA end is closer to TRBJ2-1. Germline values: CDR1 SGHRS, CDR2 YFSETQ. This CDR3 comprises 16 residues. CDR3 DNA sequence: TGCGCCAGCAGCGCCGTAGCGGGAGGTCTCTACAATGAGCAGTTCTTC. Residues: CASSAVAGGLYNEQFF.

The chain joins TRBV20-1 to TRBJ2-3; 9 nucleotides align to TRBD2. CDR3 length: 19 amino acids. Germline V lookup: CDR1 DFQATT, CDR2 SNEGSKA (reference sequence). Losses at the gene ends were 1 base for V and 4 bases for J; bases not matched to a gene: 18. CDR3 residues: CSARGSGVAGGRPPDTQYF. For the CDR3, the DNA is TGCAGTGCTAGAGGCTCGGGGGTGGCGGGGGGGCGCCCCCCAGATACGCAGTATTTT.

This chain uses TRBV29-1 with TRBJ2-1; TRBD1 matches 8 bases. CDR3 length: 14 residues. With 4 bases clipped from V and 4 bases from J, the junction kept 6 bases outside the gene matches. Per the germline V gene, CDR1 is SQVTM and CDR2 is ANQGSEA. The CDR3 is CSVGTGTGYNEQFF. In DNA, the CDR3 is TGCAGCGTTGGGACCGGGACAGGTTACAATGAGCAGTTCTTC.

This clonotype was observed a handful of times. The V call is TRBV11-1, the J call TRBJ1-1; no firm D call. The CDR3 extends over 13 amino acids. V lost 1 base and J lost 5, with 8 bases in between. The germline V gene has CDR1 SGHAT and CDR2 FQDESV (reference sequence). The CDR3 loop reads CASSLEPGTEAFF. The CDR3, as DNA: TGTGCCAGCAGCTTAGAGCCTGGAACTGAAGCTTTCTTT.

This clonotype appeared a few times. The CDR3 nucleotides are TGTGCCAGCAGTTACTCGGCGGTACTAGAAGAGACCCAGTACTTC. Its translation is CASSYSAVLEETQYF. V usage is TRBV6-5 and J usage is TRBJ2-5; the D gene is possibly TRBD2 (5 bases). The CDR3 runs to 15 residues. Trimming stripped 0 bases from V and 3 bases from J, with 11 bases between. Per the germline V gene, CDR1 is MNHEY and CDR2 is SVGAGI.

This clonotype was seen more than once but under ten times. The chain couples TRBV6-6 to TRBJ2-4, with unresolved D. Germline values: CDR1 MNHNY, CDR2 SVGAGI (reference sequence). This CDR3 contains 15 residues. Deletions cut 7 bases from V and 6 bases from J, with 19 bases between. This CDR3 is CASISWERAGNIQYF. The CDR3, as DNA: TGTGCCAGCATTTCGTGGGAAAGGGCCGGAAACATTCAGTACTTC.

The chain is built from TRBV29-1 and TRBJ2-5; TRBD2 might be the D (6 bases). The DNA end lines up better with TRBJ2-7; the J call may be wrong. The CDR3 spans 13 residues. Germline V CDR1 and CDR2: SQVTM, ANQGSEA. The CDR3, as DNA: TGCAGCATCCGGGACGGACCGGGGGACGAGCAGTACTTC. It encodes CSIRDGPGDEQYF.

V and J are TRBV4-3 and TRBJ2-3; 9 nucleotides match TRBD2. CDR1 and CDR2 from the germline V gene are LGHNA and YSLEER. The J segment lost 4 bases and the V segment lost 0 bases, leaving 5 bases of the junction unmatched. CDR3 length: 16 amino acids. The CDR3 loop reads CASSQEISGSADTQYF. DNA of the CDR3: TGCGCCAGCAGCCAAGAAATTAGCGGGAGTGCAGATACGCAGTATTTT.

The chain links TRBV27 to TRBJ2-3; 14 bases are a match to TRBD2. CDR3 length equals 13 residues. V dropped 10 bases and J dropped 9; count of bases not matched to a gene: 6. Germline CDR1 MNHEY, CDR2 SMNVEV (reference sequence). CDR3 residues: CAKGLAGEETQYF. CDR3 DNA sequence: TGTGCCAAGGGACTAGCGGGAGAGGAGACGCAGTATTTT.

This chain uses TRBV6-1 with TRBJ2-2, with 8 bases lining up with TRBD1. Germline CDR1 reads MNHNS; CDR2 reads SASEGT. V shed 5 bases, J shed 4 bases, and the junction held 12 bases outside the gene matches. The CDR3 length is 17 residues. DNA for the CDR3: TGTGCCAGCAGTCCGCAATTGGACAGGGTGGGCACCGGGGAGCTGTTTTTT. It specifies CASSPQLDRVGTGELFF.

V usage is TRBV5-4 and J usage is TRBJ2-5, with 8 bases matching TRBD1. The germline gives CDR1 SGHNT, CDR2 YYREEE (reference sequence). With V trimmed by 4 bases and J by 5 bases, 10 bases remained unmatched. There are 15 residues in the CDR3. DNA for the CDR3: TGTGCCAGCAGCCTGGGGGACAGGTCGGTTGAGACCCAGTACTTC. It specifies CASSLGDRSVETQYF. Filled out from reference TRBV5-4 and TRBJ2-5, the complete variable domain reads ETGVTQSPTHLIKTRGQQVTLRCSSQSGHNTVSWYQQALGQGPQFIFQYYREEENGRGNFPPRFSGLQFPNYSSELNVNALELDDSALYLCASSLGDRSVETQYFGPGTRLLVL.

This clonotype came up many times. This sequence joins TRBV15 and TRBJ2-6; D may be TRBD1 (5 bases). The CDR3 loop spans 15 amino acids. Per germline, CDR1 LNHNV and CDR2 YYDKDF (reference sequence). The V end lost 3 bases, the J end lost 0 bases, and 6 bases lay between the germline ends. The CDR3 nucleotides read TGTGCCACCAGCAGGGACAACTCTGGGGCCAACGTCCTGACTTTC. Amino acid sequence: CATSRDNSGANVLTF.

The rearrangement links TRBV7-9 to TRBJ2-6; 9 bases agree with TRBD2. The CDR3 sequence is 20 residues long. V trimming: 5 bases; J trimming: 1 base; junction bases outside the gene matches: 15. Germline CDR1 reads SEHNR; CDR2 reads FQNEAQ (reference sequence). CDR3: CASSPGRAGGAISGANVLTF. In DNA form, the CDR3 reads TGTGCCAGCAGCCCGGGGAGAGCGGGGGGCGCGATTTCTGGGGCCAACGTCCTGACTTTC.

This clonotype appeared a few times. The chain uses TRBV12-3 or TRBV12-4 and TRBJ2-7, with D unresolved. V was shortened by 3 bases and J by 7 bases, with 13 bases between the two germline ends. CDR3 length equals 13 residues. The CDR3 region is CASSFTVVGEQYF. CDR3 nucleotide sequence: TGTGCCAGCAGTTTTACCGTAGTGGGGGAGCAGTACTTC.

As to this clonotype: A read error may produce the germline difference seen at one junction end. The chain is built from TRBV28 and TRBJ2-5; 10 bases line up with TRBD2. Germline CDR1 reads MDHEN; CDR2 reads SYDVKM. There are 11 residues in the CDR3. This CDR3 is CASSSRTSGNF. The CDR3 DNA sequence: TGTGCCAGCAGTTCAAGGACTAGCGGCAACTTC.

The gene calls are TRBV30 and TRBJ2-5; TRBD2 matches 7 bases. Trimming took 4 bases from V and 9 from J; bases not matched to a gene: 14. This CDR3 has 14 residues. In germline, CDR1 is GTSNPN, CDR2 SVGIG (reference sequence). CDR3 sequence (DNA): TGTGCCTGGAAGGAACTAGCGCTTCAGGAGGCCCAGTACTTC. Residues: CAWKELALQEAQYF.